Listed here are 21 T cell receptor beta chains from one sample, sequenced in a study of long-term antiretroviral therapy in people with HIV. Survey level was the resolution at which the v3.0 immunoSEQ assay ran. The table came from immunoSEQ multiplex PCR; TCRdb's copy has only in-frame clones and leaves some out. There are 15,000 to 20,000 clones in the sample; around 74% occur only once, and roughly 8% lies in the top ten. The input for sequencing was unsorted PBMCs, taken at the start of antiretroviral therapy. Receptors were obtained from a man in his thirties or forties with HIV.

The chain employs TRBV19 and TRBJ2-7, with no clear D. This CDR3 is 14 amino acids long. V was pared by 3 bases and J by 0 bases, with 9 bases between. The germline CDR1 and CDR2 sequences are LNHDA and SQIVND (reference sequence). CDR3 loop: CASSIQAGSYEQYF. The CDR3 region has the DNA TGTGCCAGTAGTATCCAGGCAGGCTCCTACGAGCAGTACTTC.

Only a few counts were recorded for this clone. V is TRBV4-2 and J is TRBJ2-7; perhaps TRBD1 as D (6 bases). The germline V gene has CDR1 LGHNA and CDR2 YNFKEQ. The CDR3 is 14 amino acids. Trimming shortened V by 1 base and J by 3 bases, and 10 bases separated the two germline ends. The CDR3 region is CASSQGQANYEQYF. The DNA of the CDR3 is TGTGCCAGCAGCCAAGGACAGGCGAACTACGAGCAGTACTTC.

The chain uses TRBV4-3 and TRBJ1-4; no firm D call. CDR3 size: 13 residues. The germline V and J ends were trimmed by 0 bases and 4 bases, with 3 bases remaining between them. Germline assignment: CDR1 LGHNA and CDR2 YSLEER. As DNA, the CDR3 is TGCGCCAGCAGCCAAGAGAGTAATGAAAAACTGTTTTTT. It specifies CASSQESNEKLFF.

The chain links TRBV6-6 to TRBJ1-4, with D tentatively TRBD1 (5 bases). The CDR3 runs to 13 residues. Germline assignment: CDR1 MNHNY and CDR2 SVGAGI (reference sequence). V was cut by 2 bases and J by 8 bases, with 9 bases left in between. CDR3 sequence: CASSYLQAEKLFF. The CDR3 DNA reads as TGTGCCAGCAGTTACCTACAGGCAGAAAAACTGTTTTTT.

The gene calls are TRBV10-1 and TRBJ2-1, with 10 nucleotides matching TRBD2. Germline assignment: CDR1 WNHNN and CDR2 SYGVQD (reference sequence). This CDR3 region has 16 residues. V shed 6 bases and J 1 base; nucleotides not matched to a gene: 6. The CDR3: CASSTSGRASYNEQFF. The CDR3 DNA reads TGCGCCAGCAGCACCAGCGGGAGGGCTTCCTACAATGAGCAGTTCTTC.

This rearrangement joins TRBV18 to TRBJ1-4, with D uncertain. The ends were cut back, 2 bases at V and 8 bases at J, with 6 bases in the middle. CDR1 and CDR2 (germline): KGHSH, LQKENI. The CDR3 extends over 12 amino acids. CDR3 sequence reads: CASSPLGEKLFF. In DNA form, the CDR3 reads TGTGCCAGCTCACCATTGGGGGAAAAACTGTTTTTT.

The chain couples TRBV7-2 to TRBJ1-2; D not certain. This CDR3 region has 12 residues. Germline CDR1 reads SGHTA; CDR2 reads FQGNSA. V was clipped by 8 bases and J by 3 bases, with 10 bases between them. The CDR3 DNA reads TGTGCCAGCGATGGTATGGACTATGGCTACACCTTC. Translated, it gives CASDGMDYGYTF.

This clone has only a few counts. V is TRBV27 and J is TRBJ1-5; no reliable D call. Trimming left V 5 bases short and J 7 bases short, with 15 bases between. CDR3 size: 14 residues. Germline CDR1 is MNHEY and CDR2 is SMNVEV (reference sequence). Here the CDR3 DNA reads TGTGCCAGCAGTCCCCTGGGAGGGAGGCAGCCCCAGCATTTT. It yields the protein CASSPLGGRQPQHF.

The J gene is TRBJ1-3, the V gene TRBV18, with D unresolved. Trimming took off 3 bases at V and 4 bases at J, with 7 bases between the two ends. The CDR3 sequence is 13 residues long. In germline, CDR1 is KGHSH, CDR2 LQKENI. CDR3 in amino acids: CASSPQKGNTIYF. The CDR3 nucleotides are TGTGCCAGCTCACCCCAGAAAGGAAACACCATATATTTT. Variable domain in full (rest from reference TRBV18 and TRBJ1-3): NAGVMQNPRHLVRRRGQEARLRCSPMKGHSHVYWYRQLPEEGLKFMVYLQKENIIDESGMPKERFSAEFPKEGPSILRIQQVVRGDSAAYFCASSPQKGNTIYFGEGSWLTVV.

As DNA, the CDR3 is TGTGCCAGCAGCCCCCCCGGAGGGAACACTGAAGCTTTCTTT. Its protein product is CASSPPGGNTEAFF. The genes are TRBV4-2 and TRBJ1-1; D call uncertain. The CDR3 is made up of 14 amino acids. Trimming removed 4 bases from V and 1 base from J, with 10 bases in between. In germline, CDR1 is LGHNA, CDR2 YNFKEQ.

This CDR3 is CAWGRGGRRNEQFF. CDR3 nucleotides: TGTGCCTGGGGCAGAGGCGGGAGGAGGAATGAGCAGTTCTTC. This rearrangement joins TRBV30 to TRBJ2-1; TRBD2 matches 8 bases. The CDR3 loop spans 14 amino acids. Trimming took 5 bases from V and 7 from J; bases not matched to a gene: 10. Germline CDR1 reads GTSNPN; CDR2 reads SVGIG (reference sequence).

There are a few counts of this clone. J is TRBJ2-7 and V is TRBV29-1; possibly TRBD2 for D (6 bases). Germline V gene data show CDR1 as SQVTM and CDR2 as ANQGSEA. Trimming removed 3 bases at V and 7 bases at J, with 16 bases between. The CDR3 is 13 amino acids. The CDR3 DNA is TGCAGCGTTGAGGAGTCTAGCGTCGGGGAGCAGTACTTC. This codes for CSVEESSVGEQYF.

The V gene is TRBV28, the J gene TRBJ1-4; TRBD1 matches 7 bases. V shed 4 bases and J 3 bases; nucleotides not matched to a gene: 5. This CDR3 is 15 amino acids long. Germline CDR1 MDHEN, CDR2 SYDVKM. CDR3 in DNA: TGTGCCAGCAGTTCCTCGACAGGGCCTAATGAAAAACTGTTTTTT. It translates to CASSSSTGPNEKLFF.

The chain is built from TRBV7-2 and TRBJ1-1; D ambiguous. V lost 1 base and J lost 3, with 6 bases in between. The CDR3 consists of 13 residues. Germline loops: CDR1 SGHTA, CDR2 FQGNSA. DNA of the CDR3: TGTGCCAGCAGCTTAGATACGGACACTGAAGCTTTCTTT. It specifies CASSLDTDTEAFF.

This chain links TRBV14 with TRBJ2-3; no clear D gene. The CDR3 contains 13 residues. Trimming took off 1 base at V and 3 bases at J, with 5 bases between the two ends. Per the germline V gene, CDR1 is SGHDN and CDR2 is FVKESK. CDR3 sequence reads: CASSQAPTDTQYF. The CDR3 DNA reads TGTGCCAGCAGCCAAGCACCGACAGATACGCAGTATTTT.

This clone was counted only a few times. This rearrangement joins TRBV29-1 to TRBJ1-2; D not certain. Germline lookup yields CDR1 SQVTM and CDR2 ANQGSEA. The CDR3 runs 11 residues. Trimming took off 8 bases at V and 5 bases at J, with 12 bases between the two ends. The CDR3, as DNA: TGCAGCACAATCTCGGGGTATGGCTACACCTTC. Amino acids: CSTISGYGYTF.

CDR3 bases: TGTGCCAGCAGTGAAAGGGCATCGATGCGGGAGACCCAGTACTTC. It translates to CASSERASMRETQYF. The J gene is TRBJ2-5, the V gene TRBV2, with unresolved D. There are 15 residues in the CDR3. Germline-derived CDR1 and CDR2 are SNHLY and FYNNEI. V shed 2 bases and J shed 5 bases, with 15 bases lying between them.

V usage is TRBV5-6 and J usage is TRBJ1-2; 8 nucleotides match TRBD1. The CDR3 has 14 amino acids. Germline lookup yields CDR1 SGHDT and CDR2 YYEEEE. V shed 0 bases and J 8 bases; nucleotides not matched to a gene: 6. The CDR3 DNA is TGTGCCAGCAGCTTGGAGCAGGGGGCGCGGGGCTACACCTTC. Amino acids: CASSLEQGARGYTF.

In its sample, this clone was seen a few times. CDR3 DNA sequence: TGTGCCAGTAGTGCGTATGGCCCAACTGAAGCTTTCTTT. Its protein product is CASSAYGPTEAFF. V and J are TRBV19 and TRBJ1-1; D gene unclear. V lost 5 bases and J 5 bases, leaving 12 bases between the germline ends. In germline, CDR1 is LNHDA, CDR2 SQIVND (reference sequence). CDR3 length: 13 amino acids.

This sequence joins TRBV6-1 and TRBJ2-3; 7 positions agree with TRBD1. Germline trimming cut 8 bases from V and 14 bases from J; bases unmatched to any gene: 10. From germline, CDR1 is MNHNS and CDR2 SASEGT. The CDR3 loop spans 11 amino acids. The CDR3 DNA follows: TGTGCCAGCGCCGTACAGGGGCCATCGTATTTT. It yields the protein CASAVQGPSYF.

The chain is built from TRBV5-6 and TRBJ2-1, with D unresolved. The germline gives CDR1 SGHDT, CDR2 YYEEEE. The germline V and J ends were trimmed by 5 bases and 0 bases, with 12 bases remaining between them. CDR3 length equals 15 residues. Written as DNA, the CDR3 is TGTGCCAGCAGTTTTCCTATTTACTCCTACAATGAGCAGTTCTTC. This codes for CASSFPIYSYNEQFF.